These T cell receptor beta chains were read from a single sample in a study of T cell responses to AZD1222 COVID-19 vaccine. Sequencing was performed with immunoSEQ multiplex PCR; in TCRdb, only in-frame clones are kept and a portion is missing. This sample has around 160,000 clones, with under 95% found just once. Sequenced here: peripheral blood, sampled on day 0 of AZD1222 vaccination. The receptors derive from an adult in good health. CDR3s include the opening cysteine and the closing phenylalanine or tryptophan. Fields, in order: D gene, V gene, clone size, J gene, CDR3 DNA, CDR3 protein. The D gene is left open where the match is weak. Rows may omit the clone size; those that give it use once, few, many or a size class.

d_gene: TRBD2
v_gene: TRBV7-3
abundance: -
j_gene: TRBJ2-1
CDR3nt: TGTGCCAGCAGCCGTTCTAGCGGGAGTGGGGATGAGCAGTTCTTC
CDR3aa: CASSRSSGSGDEQFF

d_gene: TRBD1
v_gene: TRBV27
abundance: -
j_gene: TRBJ1-1
CDR3nt: TGTGCCAGCAGTTTTGGGCAGGGGGGAAAAGCTTTCTTT
CDR3aa: CASSFGQGGKAFF

d_gene: TRBD1
v_gene: TRBV5-5
abundance: -
j_gene: TRBJ1-2
CDR3nt: TGTGCCAGCAGTTTGGACAGGGCCCATGGCTACACCTTC
CDR3aa: CASSLDRAHGYTF

d_gene: -
v_gene: TRBV15
abundance: -
j_gene: TRBJ1-2
CDR3nt: TGTGCCACCAGCAGGTTCGGAACCCAGGGCTACACCTTC
CDR3aa: CATSRFGTQGYTF

d_gene: -
v_gene: TRBV30
abundance: -
j_gene: TRBJ1-1
CDR3nt: TGTGCCTGGAGTGTAAGTGGGGTGAACACTGAAGCTTTCTTT
CDR3aa: CAWSVSGVNTEAFF

d_gene: -
v_gene: TRBV7-3
abundance: -
j_gene: TRBJ2-7
CDR3nt: TGTGCCAGCAGCTTAATGGGGGAGAGCGAGCAGTACTTC
CDR3aa: CASSLMGESEQYF

d_gene: -
v_gene: TRBV19
abundance: -
j_gene: TRBJ1-4
CDR3nt: TGTGCCAGTCGTGGGAGCCTCGGAAAACTGTTTTTT
CDR3aa: CASRGSLGKLFF

d_gene: -
v_gene: TRBV6-5
abundance: -
j_gene: TRBJ2-1
CDR3nt: TGTGCCAGCAGGGTAGCGATCTCCTACAATGAGCAGTTCTTC
CDR3aa: CASRVAISYNEQFF

d_gene: -
v_gene: TRBV7-2
abundance: -
j_gene: TRBJ1-2
CDR3nt: TGTGCCAGCAGCCCCCCGGGAATACCGGGAGACTATGGCTACACCTTC
CDR3aa: CASSPPGIPGDYGYTF

d_gene: -
v_gene: TRBV7-9
abundance: -
j_gene: TRBJ2-7
CDR3nt: TGTGCCAGCAGCGAAGTGCAGGGAAGGGGCGAGCAGTACTTC
CDR3aa: CASSEVQGRGEQYF

d_gene: TRBD1
v_gene: TRBV18
abundance: -
j_gene: TRBJ1-1
CDR3nt: TGTGCCAGCTCACAGGGGGCCATGAACACTGAAGCTTTCTTT
CDR3aa: CASSQGAMNTEAFF

d_gene: -
v_gene: TRBV9
abundance: once
j_gene: TRBJ2-1
CDR3nt: TGTGCCAGCAGCGTAGCTGGTAGCACGTCCTACAATGAGCAGTTCTTC
CDR3aa: CASSVAGSTSYNEQFF

d_gene: -
v_gene: TRBV5-6
abundance: -
j_gene: TRBJ1-6
CDR3nt: TGTGCCAGCAGCTCCCTGGGGGGGAGGTCACCCCTCCACTTT
CDR3aa: CASSSLGGRSPLHF

d_gene: TRBD2
v_gene: TRBV5-1
abundance: -
j_gene: TRBJ2-1
CDR3nt: TGCGCCAGCAGCCTCTGGACTAGCGGGAGCTACAATGAGCAGTTCTTC
CDR3aa: CASSLWTSGSYNEQFF

d_gene: -
v_gene: TRBV2
abundance: -
j_gene: TRBJ2-1
CDR3nt: TGTGCCAGCAGTACGGGGGACTTCAACAATGAGCAGTTCTTC
CDR3aa: CASSTGDFNNEQFF

d_gene: TRBD2
v_gene: TRBV6-5
abundance: -
j_gene: TRBJ2-7
CDR3nt: TGTGCCAGCAGACGACTAGCGGGAGTAAGCGAGCAGTACTTC
CDR3aa: CASRRLAGVSEQYF

d_gene: -
v_gene: TRBV29-1
abundance: -
j_gene: TRBJ1-1
CDR3nt: TGCAGCGTTGCGGGGAATGTGGCCGAAGCTTTCTTT
CDR3aa: CSVAGNVAEAFF

d_gene: TRBD1
v_gene: TRBV2
abundance: -
j_gene: TRBJ2-3
CDR3nt: TGTGCCACCCCCACAGGGGGTATAGCAGATACGCAGTATTTT
CDR3aa: CATPTGGIADTQYF

d_gene: TRBD1
v_gene: TRBV7-9
abundance: -
j_gene: TRBJ1-1
CDR3nt: TGTGCCAGCAGCTTAGGAGGGACAGGAGCTTTCTTT
CDR3aa: CASSLGGTGAFF

d_gene: TRBD2
v_gene: TRBV5-1
abundance: once
j_gene: TRBJ2-3
CDR3nt: TGCGCCAGCAGCTTGGCGTCTAGCGGGGGCAAGAGCACAGATACGCAGTATTTT
CDR3aa: CASSLASSGGKSTDTQYF

d_gene: -
v_gene: TRBV7-2
abundance: -
j_gene: TRBJ1-2
CDR3nt: TGTGCCAGCAGCTTAGCGCCTATGAGGGATGGCTACACCTTC
CDR3aa: CASSLAPMRDGYTF

d_gene: -
v_gene: TRBV7-9
abundance: few
j_gene: TRBJ2-7
CDR3nt: TGTGCCAGCAGCTTCCCTAACAGGGTTTTAGGGCAGTACTTC
CDR3aa: CASSFPNRVLGQYF

d_gene: TRBD2
v_gene: TRBV2
abundance: few
j_gene: TRBJ2-7
CDR3nt: TGTGCCAGCAGTGAAGGGCCTAGCGGAGGCCTCGAGCAGTACTTC
CDR3aa: CASSEGPSGGLEQYF

d_gene: -
v_gene: TRBV6-2/TRBV6-3
abundance: -
j_gene: TRBJ2-7
CDR3nt: TGTGCCAGCAGTTTCGAGGGTCCCGGCTACGAGCAGTACTTC
CDR3aa: CASSFEGPGYEQYF

d_gene: TRBD2
v_gene: TRBV7-3
abundance: -
j_gene: TRBJ2-5
CDR3nt: TGTGCCAGCAGCTCGCGAAACCCGACTAGCGGGAAGGAGACCCAGTACTTC
CDR3aa: CASSSRNPTSGKETQYF

d_gene: TRBD1
v_gene: TRBV6-5
abundance: -
j_gene: TRBJ1-2
CDR3nt: TGTGCCAGCAGTTACGCGGACAGGGGGGGTGGCTACACCTTC
CDR3aa: CASSYADRGGGYTF

d_gene: -
v_gene: TRBV27
abundance: -
j_gene: TRBJ1-6
CDR3nt: TGTGCCAGCAGTTTTCGCAGGGGCGCTTATAATTCACCCCTCCACTTT
CDR3aa: CASSFRRGAYNSPLHF

d_gene: -
v_gene: TRBV4-1
abundance: -
j_gene: TRBJ1-6
CDR3nt: TGCGCCAGCAGCCAAGTGGGACAATATAATTCACCCCTCCACTTT
CDR3aa: CASSQVGQYNSPLHF